This TCR beta chain came from a study of T-cell memory formation after mild COVID-19. MiXCR, applied by TCRdb to the 5' RACE reads, yields one record per CDR3 protein. The repertoire holds over 450,000 distinct CDR3 sequences, with just over 20% as singletons. Germline V CDR1 and CDR2: MNHEY, SVGAGI. The CDR3 consists of 15 residues. Trimming removed 1 base from V and 2 bases from J; junction bases left unmatched: 3. This clonotype showed up just a few times. The specimen sequenced was PBMCs or a T cell subset sorted from them (not recorded which). This chain uses TRBV6-5 with TRBJ2-5, with 8 bases matching TRBD1. This sequence originates from an adult woman who had mild COVID-19 (a few samples of this study predate the infection). Cell type and time point are not known. Here the CDR3 DNA reads TGTGCCAGCAGTTACTTCCGGACAGGGCAAGAGACCCAGTACTTC. This sequence encodes CASSYFRTGQETQYF.